The sequence of this T cell receptor beta chain was determined in a study of human T cells and chemical hapten exposure. CDR1 SGHVS and CDR2 FNYEAQ come from the germline V gene. V gave up 8 bases and J gave up 4 bases, with 11 bases separating them. CDR3 size: 12 residues. Only a few counts were recorded for this clonotype. Stated time point: pre-sensitization, week 0. The sample's treatment: therapeutic diphenylcyclopropenone sensitization with weekly scalp DPC. TCRdb fed the RACE reads into MiXCR, producing one record per CDR3 protein. Of 62,000 or so distinct CDR3 sequences in the sample, approximately 11% were seen once.

The chain links TRBV7-6 to TRBJ1-1; D may be TRBD1 (5 bases). The sample here was whole blood, taken in connection with sensitization to the hapten diphenylcyclopropenone (DPC). The TCR originated in a woman aged 45-60 years with alopecia areata. Some clones in this sample may be carry-over from other donors' samples. CDR3 sequence: CASRDGGTEAFF. In DNA, the CDR3 is TGTGCCAGCCGGGACGGGGGCACTGAAGCTTTCTTT.